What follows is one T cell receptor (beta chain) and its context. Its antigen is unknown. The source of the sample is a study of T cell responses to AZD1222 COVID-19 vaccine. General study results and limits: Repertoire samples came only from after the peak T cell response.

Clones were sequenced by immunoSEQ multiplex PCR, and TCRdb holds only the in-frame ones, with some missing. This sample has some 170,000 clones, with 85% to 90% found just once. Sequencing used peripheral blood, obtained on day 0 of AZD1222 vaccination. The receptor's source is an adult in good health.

CDR3 DNA sequence: TGTGCCAGCAAGACCGGGATCGGGGATTCACCCCTCCACTTT. Amino acid sequence: CASKTGIGDSPLHF. The chain couples TRBV19 to TRBJ1-6; D unresolved. Per the germline V gene, CDR1 is LNHDA and CDR2 is SQIVND (reference sequence). The CDR3 spans 14 residues. Trimming pared 9 bases from V and 8 bases from J, leaving 17 bases between.